This record looks at one T cell receptor beta chain sequence and its context. Its antigen is not identified. This record comes from a study of OX40 agonist ivuxolimab in advanced cancers. The overall study: Partial responses, seen in three patients, involved one hepatocellular carcinoma and two cutaneous melanomas.

CDR1 and CDR2 (germline): LNHDA, SQIVND (reference sequence). Trimming removed 5 bases at V and 2 bases at J, with 6 bases between. CDR3 length: 12 amino acids. Study results and limitations: Mean expanded clone counts were higher in CD8+ than CD4+ T cells. Clones of CD4+ and CD8+ blood T cells grew by week 6 at doses of 0.1 to 3.0 mg/kg.

Produced via immunoSEQ multiplex PCR; TCRdb's table is partial and in-frame only. The table has around 95,000 clones, nearly 90% seen once. The genes are TRBV19 and TRBJ1-2; D remains unclear. The sequencing here drew on CD4+ or CD8+ T cells sorted from blood, taken in a trial of the OX40 agonist ivuxolimab. The TCR sequence derives from an adult with an advanced solid tumor such as melanoma, head and neck, liver or kidney cancer. CDR3 sequence: CASSPENYGYTF. The CDR3 DNA is TGTGCCAGTAGTCCGGAGAACTATGGCTACACCTTC.